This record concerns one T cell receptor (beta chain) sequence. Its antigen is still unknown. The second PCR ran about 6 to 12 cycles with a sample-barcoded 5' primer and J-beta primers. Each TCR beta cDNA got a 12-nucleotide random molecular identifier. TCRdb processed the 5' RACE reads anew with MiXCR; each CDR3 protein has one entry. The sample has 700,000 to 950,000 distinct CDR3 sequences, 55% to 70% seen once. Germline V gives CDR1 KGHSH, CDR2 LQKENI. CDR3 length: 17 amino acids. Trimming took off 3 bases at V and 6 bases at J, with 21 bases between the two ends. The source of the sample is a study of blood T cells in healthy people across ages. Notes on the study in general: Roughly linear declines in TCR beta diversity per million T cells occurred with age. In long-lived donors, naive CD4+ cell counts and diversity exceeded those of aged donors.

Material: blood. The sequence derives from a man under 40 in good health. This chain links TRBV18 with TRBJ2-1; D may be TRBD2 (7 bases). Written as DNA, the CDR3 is TGTGCCAGCTCACCGAGCGGGACATGGAACCGGGGCAATGAGCAGTTCTTC. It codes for CASSPSGTWNRGNEQFF.